This is a list of T cell receptor beta chains from one sample in a study of blood T cell repertoires in COVID-19. Using immunoSEQ multiplex PCR, the repertoire was profiled, and TCRdb retains in-frame clones only, with some absent. The data contain about 300,000 clones, 70% to 90% of them singletons. The sample taken for sequencing was peripheral blood. These receptors were obtained from a man aged 70-80 years with acute or convalescent COVID-19. CDR3s include the opening cysteine and the closing phenylalanine or tryptophan. A D gene is named only where the DNA matches it firmly. Clone size, where shown, is once, few, many, or a class for clones that have expanded.

>TRBD2|TRBV9|TRBJ2-5|.
CASSSQLAGGSTQYF
TGTGCCAGCAGCTCCCAACTAGCGGGGGGTTCGACCCAGTACTTC
>.|TRBV7-2|TRBJ2-7|.
CASSGASSQNYEQYF
TGTGCCAGCAGCGGGGCCAGTTCGCAAAACTACGAGCAGTACTTC
>TRBD2|TRBV6-6|TRBJ2-2|.
CASSRTSGGAWELFF
TGTGCCAGCAGCCGGACTAGCGGGGGGGCCTGGGAGCTGTTTTTT
>TRBD1|TRBV6-2/TRBV6-3|TRBJ2-3|.
CASSYSSDRVTDTQYF
TGTGCCAGCAGTTACTCGTCGGACAGGGTCACAGATACGCAGTATTTT
>.|TRBV28|TRBJ2-1|.
CASRVGGLNEQFF
TGTGCCAGCAGAGTCGGGGGGCTCAATGAGCAGTTCTTC
>TRBD1|TRBV11-3|TRBJ2-1|.
CASSSRTGSSYNEQFF
TGTGCCAGCAGCTCCAGGACAGGGAGTTCCTACAATGAGCAGTTCTTC
>.|TRBV29-1|TRBJ2-7|.
CSVGTETYEQYF
TGCAGCGTTGGTACAGAGACCTACGAGCAGTACTTC
>TRBD1|TRBV27|TRBJ2-1|.
CASRRDSFYNEQFF
TGTGCCAGCAGACGGGACAGCTTCTACAATGAGCAGTTCTTC
>.|TRBV7-2|TRBJ1-6|.
CASSLAPLDSPLHF
TGTGCCAGCAGCTTAGCCCCCCTTGATTCACCCCTCCACTTT
>.|TRBV7-9|TRBJ1-1|once
CAYGGTGQRTEAFF
TGTGCCTACGGCGGGACGGGGCAGAGAACTGAAGCTTTCTTT
>.|TRBV4-3|TRBJ2-1|few
CASSQGNRQDNEQFF
TGCGCCAGCAGCCAAGGGAACCGACAGGACAATGAGCAGTTCTTC
>.|TRBV4-1|TRBJ1-2|.
CASSQAGHPNYGYTF
TGCGCCAGCAGCCAAGCCGGTCACCCAAACTATGGCTACACCTTC
>.|TRBV5-6|TRBJ2-2|.
CASSFQSVTGELFF
TGTGCCAGCAGCTTTCAATCAGTGACCGGGGAGCTGTTTTTT
>.|TRBV5-1|TRBJ2-3|few
CASSLQGTSADTQYF
TGCGCCAGCAGCCTACAGGGGACTAGTGCAGATACGCAGTATTTT
>.|TRBV2|TRBJ1-4|once
CASRKEIQPNEKLFF
TGTGCCAGCAGGAAAGAGATACAGCCTAATGAAAAACTGTTTTTT
>.|TRBV5-8|TRBJ1-1|.
CASSFVSGVLNTEAFF
TGTGCCAGCAGCTTCGTGTCAGGGGTTTTGAACACTGAAGCTTTCTTT
>TRBD2|TRBV18|TRBJ2-2|once
CASSPRRGGTNTGELFF
TGTGCCAGCTCACCGAGGCGGGGGGGAACGAACACCGGGGAGCTGTTTTTT
>TRBD1|TRBV4-2|TRBJ2-7|.
CASSQPGQAWEQYF
TGTGCCAGCAGCCAACCGGGACAGGCTTGGGAGCAGTACTTC
>.|TRBV4-2|TRBJ1-1|.
CASSQGGSYMNTEAFF
TGTGCCAGCAGCCAAGGTGGCAGTTATATGAACACTGAAGCTTTCTTT
>TRBD2|TRBV7-8|TRBJ2-7|.
CASSRTSGRRFEQYF
TGTGCCAGCAGCCGGACTAGCGGGAGGCGGTTCGAGCAGTACTTC
>TRBD1|TRBV10-3|TRBJ2-7|.
CAISESGQGAHEQYF
TGTGCCATCAGTGAGTCCGGACAGGGGGCCCACGAGCAGTACTTC
>TRBD2|TRBV30|TRBJ2-3|.
CAWSGKLGTSGGTDTQYF
TGTGCCTGGAGTGGAAAACTCGGGACTAGCGGGGGCACAGATACGCAGTATTTT
>TRBD2|TRBV19|TRBJ2-3|.
CASSPQRGLAGKDTQYF
TGTGCCAGTAGTCCTCAAAGGGGACTAGCGGGAAAAGATACGCAGTATTTT
>.|TRBV4-2|TRBJ2-2|.
CASSQEWSVNTGELFF
TGTGCCAGCAGCCAAGAGTGGTCAGTGAACACCGGGGAGCTGTTTTTT
>.|TRBV5-1|TRBJ2-5|few
CASSAQTGQQETQYF
TGCGCCAGCAGCGCCCAGACAGGTCAACAAGAGACCCAGTACTTC
>TRBD1|TRBV5-1|TRBJ1-6|few
CASSVGTGDSPLHF
TGCGCCAGCAGCGTCGGGACAGGGGATTCACCCCTCCACTTT
>.|TRBV28|TRBJ1-5|.
CASKGQTLGPQHF
TGTGCCAGCAAAGGACAGACGTTGGGGCCCCAGCATTTT
>TRBD2|TRBV7-9|TRBJ2-3|once
CASSLGRGLGTDTQYF
TGTGCCAGCAGCCTGGGGCGGGGGTTGGGCACAGATACGCAGTATTTT
>.|TRBV11-2|TRBJ2-7|.
CASSPIPGEQYF
TGTGCCAGCAGCCCCATCCCCGGCGAGCAGTACTTC